This T cell receptor beta chain was sequenced for a study of STAT3 mutations in large granular lymphocyte leukemia. Study findings and constraints: At least one immunodominant TCR beta clonotype appeared in every T-cell large granular lymphocyte leukemia patient.

V dropped 6 bases and J dropped 9; count of bases not matched to a gene: 10. The CDR3 extends over 15 amino acids. Germline values: CDR1 MNHNY, CDR2 SVGAGI (reference sequence). About this clone: Its antigen is undetermined.

The protocol was immunoSEQ multiplex PCR, while the TCRdb copy is restricted to in-frame clones and leaves out a portion. This table has under 25,000 clones, about 92% appearing once. Sequenced sample: peripheral blood mononuclear cells. The gene calls are TRBV6-6 and TRBJ2-1; 11 nucleotides line up with TRBD2. The receptor was derived from a man aged 55 to 70 with T-cell large granular lymphocyte leukemia. Some clones in this sample may be carry-over from other donors' samples. CDR3 residues: CASSPVAGGPGEQFF. The CDR3 nucleotides are TGTGCCAGCAGCCCTGTAGCGGGAGGGCCGGGTGAGCAGTTCTTC.